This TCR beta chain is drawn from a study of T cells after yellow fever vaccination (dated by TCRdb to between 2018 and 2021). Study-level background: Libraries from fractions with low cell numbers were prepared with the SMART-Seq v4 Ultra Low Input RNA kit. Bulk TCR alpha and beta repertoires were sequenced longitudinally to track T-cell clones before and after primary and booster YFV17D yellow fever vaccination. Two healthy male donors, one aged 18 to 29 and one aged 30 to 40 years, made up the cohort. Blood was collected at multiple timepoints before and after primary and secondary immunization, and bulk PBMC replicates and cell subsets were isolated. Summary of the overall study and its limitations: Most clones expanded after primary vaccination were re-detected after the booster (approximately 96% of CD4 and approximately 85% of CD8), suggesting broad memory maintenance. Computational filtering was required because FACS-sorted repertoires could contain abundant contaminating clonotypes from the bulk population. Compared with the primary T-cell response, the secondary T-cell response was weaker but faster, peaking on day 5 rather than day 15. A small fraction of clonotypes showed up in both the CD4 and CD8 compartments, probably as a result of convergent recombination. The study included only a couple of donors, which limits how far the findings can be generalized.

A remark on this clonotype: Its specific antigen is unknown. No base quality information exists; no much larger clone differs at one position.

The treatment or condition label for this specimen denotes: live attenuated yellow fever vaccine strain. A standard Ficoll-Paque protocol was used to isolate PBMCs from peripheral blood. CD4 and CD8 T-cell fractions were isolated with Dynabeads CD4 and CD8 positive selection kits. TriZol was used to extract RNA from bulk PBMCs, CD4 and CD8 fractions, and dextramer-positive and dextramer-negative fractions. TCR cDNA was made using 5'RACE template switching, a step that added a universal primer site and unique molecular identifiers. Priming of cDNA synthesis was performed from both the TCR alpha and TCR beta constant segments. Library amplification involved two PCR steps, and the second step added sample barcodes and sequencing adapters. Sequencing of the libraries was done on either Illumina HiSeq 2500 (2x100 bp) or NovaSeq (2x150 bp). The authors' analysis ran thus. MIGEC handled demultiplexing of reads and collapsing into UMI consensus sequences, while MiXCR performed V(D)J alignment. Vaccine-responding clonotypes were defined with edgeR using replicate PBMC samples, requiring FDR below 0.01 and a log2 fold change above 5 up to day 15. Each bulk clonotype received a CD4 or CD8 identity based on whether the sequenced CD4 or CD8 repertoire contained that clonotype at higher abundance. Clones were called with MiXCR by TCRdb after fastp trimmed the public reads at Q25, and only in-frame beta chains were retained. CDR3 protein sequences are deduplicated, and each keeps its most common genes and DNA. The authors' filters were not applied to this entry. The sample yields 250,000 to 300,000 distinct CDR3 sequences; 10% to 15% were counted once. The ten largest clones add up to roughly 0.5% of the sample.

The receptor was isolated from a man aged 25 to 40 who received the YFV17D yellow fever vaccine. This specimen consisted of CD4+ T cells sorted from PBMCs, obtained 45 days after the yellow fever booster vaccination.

In nucleotide form, the sequence is TGTGCCAGCAGCCGCAAACAGGGGCGGACTGAAGCTTTCTTT. It specifies CASSRKQGRTEAFF. The chain is assembled from TRBV7-4 and TRBJ1-1, with 7 bases aligning to TRBD1. Germline trimming amounts to 5 bases on V and 5 bases on J, with 8 as the count of junction bases outside the gene matches. CDR1 and CDR2, per the germline V gene, are SGHVT and SQSDAQ. CDR3 length: 14 amino acids, cysteine to phenylalanine. Here the CDR3 DNA is all that survives: 42 bases in frame from base 1.